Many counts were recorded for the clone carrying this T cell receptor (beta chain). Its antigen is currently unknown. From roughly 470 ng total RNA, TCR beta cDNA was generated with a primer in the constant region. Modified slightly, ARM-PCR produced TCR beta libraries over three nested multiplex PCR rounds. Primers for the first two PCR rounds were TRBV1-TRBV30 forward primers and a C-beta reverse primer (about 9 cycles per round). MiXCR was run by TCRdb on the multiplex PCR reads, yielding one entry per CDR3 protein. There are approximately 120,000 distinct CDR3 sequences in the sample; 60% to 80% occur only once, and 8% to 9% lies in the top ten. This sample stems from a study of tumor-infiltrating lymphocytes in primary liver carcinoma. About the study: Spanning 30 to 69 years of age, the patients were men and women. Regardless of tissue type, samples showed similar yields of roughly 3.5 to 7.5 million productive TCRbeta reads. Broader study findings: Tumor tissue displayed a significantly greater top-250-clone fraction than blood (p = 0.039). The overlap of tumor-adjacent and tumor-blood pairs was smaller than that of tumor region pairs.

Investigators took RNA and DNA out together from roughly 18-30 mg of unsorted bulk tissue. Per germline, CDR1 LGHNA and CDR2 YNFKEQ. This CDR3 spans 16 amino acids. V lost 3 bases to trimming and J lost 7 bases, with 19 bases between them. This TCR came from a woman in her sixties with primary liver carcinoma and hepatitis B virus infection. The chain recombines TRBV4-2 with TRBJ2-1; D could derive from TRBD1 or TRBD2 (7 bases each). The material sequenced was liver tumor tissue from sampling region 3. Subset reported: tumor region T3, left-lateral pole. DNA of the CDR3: TGTGCCAGCAGCCATCAGACAGGGAGGGCTAGGAATGAGCAGTTCTTC. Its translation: CASSHQTGRARNEQFF.